This T cell receptor beta chain was identified in a study of cytomegalovirus exposure and HLA in healthy donors. This clone has a single count. Germline V lookup: CDR1 SGHDT, CDR2 YYEEEE. Trimming cost V 5 bases and J 0 bases, with 9 bases left between them. The CDR3 extends over 14 amino acids. The PCR had 60 Vbeta and 13 Jbeta primers. Here immunoSEQ multiplex PCR was the method, and the copy in TCRdb shows in-frame clones only, minus some. The sample carries 100,000 to 150,000 clones, roughly three quarters recorded once. V gene TRBV5-6 combines with J gene TRBJ2-1, with D possibly TRBD2 on 5 matching bases. Sequencing input: PBMCs. This sequence originates from a man aged 30-40 years in good health and CMV-seropositive. The CDR3 sequence: CASSSGISYNEQFF. The CDR3 coding sequence is TGTGCCAGCAGTTCCGGGATCTCCTACAATGAGCAGTTCTTC.